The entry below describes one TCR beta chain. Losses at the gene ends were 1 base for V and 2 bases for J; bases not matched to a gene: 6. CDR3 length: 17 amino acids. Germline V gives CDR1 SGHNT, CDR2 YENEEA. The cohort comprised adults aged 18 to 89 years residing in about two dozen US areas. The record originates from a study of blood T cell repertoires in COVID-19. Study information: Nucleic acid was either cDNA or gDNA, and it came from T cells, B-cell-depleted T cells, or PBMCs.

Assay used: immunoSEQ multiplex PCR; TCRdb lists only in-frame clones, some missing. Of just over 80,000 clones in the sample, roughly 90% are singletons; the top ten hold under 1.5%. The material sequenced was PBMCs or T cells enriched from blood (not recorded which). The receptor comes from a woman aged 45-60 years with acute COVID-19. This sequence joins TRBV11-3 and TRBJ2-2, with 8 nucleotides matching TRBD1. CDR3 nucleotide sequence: TGTGCCAGCAGCTTAGGCGGACAGGGTTTTAACACCGGGGAGCTGTTTTTT. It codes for CASSLGGQGFNTGELFF. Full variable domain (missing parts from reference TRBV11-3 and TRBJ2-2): EAGVVQSPRYKIIEKKQPVAFWCNPISGHNTLYWYLQNLGQGPELLIRYENEEAVDDSQLPKDRFSAERLKGVDSTLKIQPAELGDSAVYLCASSLGGQGFNTGELFFGEGSRLTVL.